What follows are 21 T cell receptor beta chains derived from one specimen sequenced in a study of CD8+ T cells in alopecia areata. Treatment defined: oral pan-JAK inhibitor, 5-10 mg twice daily. Following RNA extraction, reverse transcription yielded cDNA that acted as the sequencing template. Sequencing was performed with immunoSEQ multiplex PCR; in TCRdb, only in-frame clones are kept and a portion is missing. The sample has over 150,000 clones, 45% to 75% seen once. Material: CD4+ T cells sorted from blood, obtained at week 4, from a patient treated with tofacitinib. The receptor source for this set is a human donor with alopecia areata.

J is TRBJ1-1 and V is TRBV4-3; a weak D match, TRBD1 (5 bases). The germline V and J ends were trimmed by 3 bases and 7 bases, with 9 bases remaining between them. This CDR3 contains 12 residues. Germline V lookup: CDR1 LGHNA, CDR2 YSLEER. CDR3 sequence: CASSHRTGEAFF. The CDR3 DNA reads as TGCGCCAGCAGCCATCGAACAGGTGAAGCTTTCTTT.

This clone was observed a handful of times. The CDR3 coding sequence is TGTGCCAGCAGTGAATACGGGGACTACGAGCAGTACTTC. This sequence encodes CASSEYGDYEQYF. V is TRBV25-1 and J is TRBJ2-7, with D possibly TRBD2 on 5 matching bases. Germline CDR1 MGHDK, CDR2 SYGVNS. The CDR3 is made up of 13 amino acids. The ends were cut back, 0 bases at V and 3 bases at J, with 6 bases in the middle.

This clone was observed a few times. DNA of the CDR3: TGTGCCAGCAGCAACAAAGATACGCAGTATTTT. As protein: CASSNKDTQYF. The rearrangement links TRBV7-2 to TRBJ2-3; D not resolved. V lost 5 bases, J lost 5 bases, and 5 bases lay in between. The germline V gene encodes CDR1 SGHTA and CDR2 FQGNSA. CDR3 length: 11 amino acids.

This clone was detected a few times. The gene calls are TRBV7-2 and TRBJ1-5; D not certain. This CDR3 has 15 amino acids. The V gene's germline CDR1 is SGHTA and CDR2 FQGNSA. V lost 1 base and J 4 bases, leaving 11 bases between the germline ends. CDR3 residues: CASSLGSSRNQPQHF. As DNA, the CDR3 is TGTGCCAGCAGCTTAGGGTCGAGCAGAAATCAGCCCCAGCATTTT. Full variable domain (missing parts from reference TRBV7-2 and TRBJ1-5): GAGVSQSPSNKVTEKGKDVELRCDPISGHTALYWYRQSLGQGLEFLIYFQGNSAPDKSGLPSDRFSAERTGGSVSTLTIQRTQQEDSAVYLCASSLGSSRNQPQHFGDGTRLSIL.

The V call is TRBV30, the J call TRBJ2-3; a possible D gene is TRBD2 (6 bases). The V end lost 4 bases, the J end lost 4 bases, and 18 bases lay between the germline ends. Germline V gene lookup returns CDR1 GTSNPN and CDR2 SVGIG (reference sequence). The CDR3 runs 15 residues. CDR3 amino acids: CAWNVPGLRPDTQYF. The CDR3 DNA is TGTGCCTGGAACGTCCCGGGACTTCGTCCAGATACGCAGTATTTT.

A few counts support this clone. The chain couples TRBV2 to TRBJ1-4; tentative D call: TRBD1 (5 bases). The V gene lost 8 bases and the J gene lost 7 bases, with 11 bases spanning the gap. From germline, CDR1 is SNHLY and CDR2 FYNNEI. The CDR3 spans 12 residues. CDR3 sequence (DNA): TGTGCCAGCCTTCGACAGTCTGAAAAACTGTTTTTT. This translates into CASLRQSEKLFF.

This chain links TRBV2 with TRBJ1-2; D is uncertain. The V and J ends lost 5 bases and 4 bases respectively, with 11 bases between them. Germline V gene data show CDR1 as SNHLY and CDR2 as FYNNEI. CDR3 length equals 13 residues. The CDR3 region is CASSPEISYGYTF. CDR3 coding DNA: TGTGCCAGCAGTCCAGAAATCTCCTATGGCTACACCTTC.

This clone is a singleton in its sample. V and J are TRBV7-9 and TRBJ1-2; a weak D match, TRBD1 (5 bases). Trimming left V 1 base short and J 4 bases short, with 10 bases between. From germline, CDR1 is SEHNR and CDR2 FQNEAQ (reference sequence). The CDR3 consists of 14 residues. For the CDR3, the DNA is TGTGCCAGCAGCTTAGGACAGCAAGTCTATGGCTACACCTTC. Residues: CASSLGQQVYGYTF.

The J gene is TRBJ2-4, the V gene TRBV30; TRBD1 is a possible D gene (5 bases). Germline CDR1 reads GTSNPN; CDR2 reads SVGIG (reference sequence). The V and J ends lost 0 bases and 0 bases respectively, with 15 bases between them. The CDR3 sequence is 17 residues long. In DNA form, the CDR3 reads TGTGCCTGGAGTGTACTTGGGGCAGGGATAGCCAAAAACATTCAGTACTTC. It is translated as CAWSVLGAGIAKNIQYF.

This clone has just a few counts. The V and J genes are TRBV19 and TRBJ2-1; 7 bases align to TRBD2. There are 15 residues in the CDR3. V gave up 8 bases and J gave up 6 bases; unmatched junction bases: 13. Germline V gene sequence: CDR1 LNHDA, CDR2 SQIVND (reference sequence). CDR3 region: CASSEPGGLRNEQFF. CDR3 sequence (DNA): TGTGCCAGTTCGGAACCCGGGGGACTACGCAATGAGCAGTTCTTC.

The chain couples TRBV4-3 to TRBJ2-5; no firm D call. The germline gives CDR1 LGHNA, CDR2 YSLEER. This CDR3 has 13 residues. V was pared by 3 bases and J by 5 bases, with 10 bases between. The CDR3 region has the DNA TGCGCCAGCAGCCATAGACCGACGGAGACCCAGTACTTC. As protein: CASSHRPTETQYF.

This clone showed up just a few times. The rearrangement uses TRBV15 and TRBJ2-5; D gene uncertain. Trimming left V 2 bases short and J 3 bases short, with 7 bases between. Per germline, CDR1 LNHNV and CDR2 YYDKDF (reference sequence). The CDR3 length is 13 residues. CDR3 sequence reads: CATSRPGEETQYF. CDR3 sequence (DNA): TGTGCCACCAGCAGACCCGGAGAAGAGACCCAGTACTTC.

This clone was picked up one time. The chain carries TRBV29-1 and TRBJ2-1, with TRBD2 matching over 9 bases. This CDR3 has 16 amino acids. V was pared by 1 base and J by 1 base, with 5 bases of the junction left unmatched. Germline-derived CDR1 and CDR2 are SQVTM and ANQGSEA. As DNA, the CDR3 is TGCAGCGTTGAAGGGCTAGCGGGATGGTCCTACAATGAGCAGTTCTTC. This sequence encodes CSVEGLAGWSYNEQFF.

The DNA of the CDR3 is TGTGCCAGCAGCGTAGATAGCCCGCCAGATACGCAGTATTTT. As protein: CASSVDSPPDTQYF. This chain connects TRBV9 to TRBJ2-3; no clear D gene. Germline V lookup: CDR1 SGDLS, CDR2 YYNGEE. The ends were cut back, 0 bases at V and 4 bases at J, with 9 bases in the middle. The CDR3 runs 14 residues.

The chain has TRBV30 and TRBJ1-2, with D unresolved. The germline V gene has CDR1 GTSNPN and CDR2 SVGIG (reference sequence). V shed 0 bases and J shed 4 bases, with 9 bases lying between them. The CDR3 length is 13 residues. CDR3 nucleotide sequence: TGTGCCTGGAGTGTAGGTGGGGTCTATGGCTACACCTTC. This gives the protein CAWSVGGVYGYTF.

J is TRBJ2-5 and V is TRBV6-5; D perhaps matches TRBD1 (6 bases). V lost 6 bases and J lost 5, with 13 bases in between. This CDR3 contains 13 residues. CDR1 is MNHEY and CDR2 is SVGAGI in the germline V gene. The CDR3 protein is CASRTNRAETQYF. The CDR3 bases are TGTGCCAGCAGGACCAACAGGGCGGAGACCCAGTACTTC.

This chain links TRBV15 with TRBJ2-1; D unclear. CDR3 length: 12 residues. V was pared by 8 bases and J by 7 bases, with 12 bases between. Germline V gene lookup returns CDR1 LNHNV and CDR2 YYDKDF (reference sequence). The CDR3 spells CATGLLGNEQFF. Written as DNA, the CDR3 is TGTGCCACCGGTCTCCTCGGGAATGAGCAGTTCTTC.

Here the CDR3 DNA reads TGTGCCAGCAGAATGGGACTAGCGGGCACAGATACGCAGTATTTT. Translated, it gives CASRMGLAGTDTQYF. The V call is TRBV2, the J call TRBJ2-3; TRBD2 aligns across 11 bases. J was trimmed by 1 base and V by 6 bases; bases with no gene match: 3. The germline V gene encodes CDR1 SNHLY and CDR2 FYNNEI. This CDR3 has 15 residues.

This clone was seen only a few times. This chain connects TRBV5-1 to TRBJ2-7, with TRBD1 identical over 8 bases. This CDR3 contains 16 residues. CDR1 and CDR2 (germline): SGHRS, YFSETQ. V lost 0 bases and J lost 6; bases outside the gene matches: 11. CDR3 sequence (DNA): TGCGCCAGCAGCTTGGTACCGGGACAGGCTCGCTCCGAGCAGTACTTC. This sequence encodes CASSLVPGQARSEQYF. Looking up the rest from reference TRBV5-1 and TRBJ2-7 gives the full variable domain: KAGVTQTPRYLIKTRGQQVTLSCSPISGHRSVSWYQQTPGQGLQFLFEYFSETQRNKGNFPGRFSGRQFSNSRSEMNVSTLELGDSALYLCASSLVPGQARSEQYFGPGTRLTVT.

This clone was seen only a few times. The DNA for the CDR3 is TGCAGCGCGGCGGGGGGTGGCGAGACCCAGTACTTC. Its protein product is CSAAGGGETQYF. The rearrangement links TRBV29-1 to TRBJ2-5; 8 bases are shared with TRBD2. CDR1 is SQVTM, CDR2 ANQGSEA, per germline. J was trimmed by 5 bases and V by 7 bases; bases with no gene match: 6. The CDR3 is 12 residues long.

V usage is TRBV30 and J usage is TRBJ2-2; D not certain. Deletions cut 1 base from V and 6 bases from J, with 12 bases between. Germline V gene data show CDR1 as GTSNPN and CDR2 as SVGIG (reference sequence). The length of the CDR3 is 14 residues. CDR3: CAWSEGIEAGELFF. As DNA, the CDR3 is TGTGCCTGGAGTGAAGGGATAGAGGCCGGGGAGCTGTTTTTT.